A single sample is the source of the 3 T cell receptor beta chains below, sequenced in a study of blood T cell repertoires in COVID-19 (dated by TCRdb to about 2020). To prepare the library, the immunoSEQ multiplex PCR assay was applied. As stored in TCRdb, this immuneACCESS dataset retains in-frame rearrangements with V and J assigned. A fraction of the clones does not appear; measured against another copy, unresolved V genes explain less than half of the discrepancy, and the remainder lacks a known reason. The sample table shows about 490,000 clones, and approximately 83% are seen once. The ten largest clones represent approximately 3% of the sample. The sample comprised peripheral blood. These receptors originate from a human donor in a cohort sampled during active COVID-19.

The chain links TRBV7-9 to TRBJ1-1; D gene uncertain. Germline-derived CDR1 and CDR2 are SEHNR and FQNEAQ (reference sequence). The V end lost 4 bases, the J end lost 1 base, and 10 bases lay between the germline ends. The CDR3 extends over 14 amino acids. The chain's CDR3 is CASSSVDSNTEAFF. The CDR3 DNA is TGTGCCAGCAGCTCCGTTGACTCGAACACTGAAGCTTTCTTT.

This clone was counted once. The rearrangement uses TRBV10-3 and TRBJ2-4; weak D call: TRBD1 (5 bases). Germline CDR1 is ENHRY and CDR2 is SYGVKD. V was shortened by 6 bases and J by 6 bases, with 18 bases between the two germline ends. The length of the CDR3 is 15 residues. The CDR3 DNA reads TGTGCCATCAGGGCTCAAGGGGATATTGGAAACATTCAGTACTTC. It translates to CAIRAQGDIGNIQYF.

The rearrangement joins TRBV5-6 to TRBJ2-7, with D perhaps TRBD2 (6 bases). CDR3 length: 15 amino acids. V lost 4 bases to trimming and J lost 1 base, with 15 bases between them. CDR1 is SGHDT, CDR2 YYEEEE, per germline. DNA for the CDR3: TGTGCCAGCAGCCGCCGGGCGGGAAGATCCTACGAGCAGTACTTC. This encodes CASSRRAGRSYEQYF.